These T cell receptor beta chains were read from a single sample in a study of chemoradiotherapy in HPV16-positive cancers. Repertoires were generated with immunoSEQ multiplex PCR, while TCRdb's copy carries only in-frame clones and drops some. The data show approximately 14,000 clones, with 69% seen just once and roughly a fifth held by the top ten. The sample was acquired from a patient who underwent chemoradiotherapy. Receptors originate from a human donor with HPV-associated anogenital cancer. Both conserved end residues are part of each CDR3.

TRBJ2-2 16 TRBV4-1 CASSQDAQGNTGELFF
TRBJ1-2 12 TRBV4-3 CASSDREAGYTF
TRBJ1-6 15 TRBV7-2 CASSPTIGYNSPLHF
TRBJ2-1 15 TRBV5-8 CASSLGLAGTSEQFF
TRBJ1-2 13 TRBV25-1 CASSGEFRDGYTF
TRBJ2-2 14 TRBV2 CASRLEGHTGELFF
TRBJ1-1 13 TRBV19 CASSPESRTEAFF
TRBJ2-3 14 TRBV5-1 CASSSGQGGGTQYF
TRBJ1-4 14 TRBV5-8 CASSWQGEGEKLFF
TRBJ1-5 13 TRBV28 CASSLGRSQPQHF
TRBJ1-2 14 TRBV28 CASRTPGGGIRLTF
TRBJ2-7 13 TRBV19 CASSIGRDYEQYF
TRBJ1-1 12 TRBV30 CAWSQTLSSTFF
TRBJ2-3 18 TRBV6-1 CASSDIAGGRISTDTQYF
TRBJ2-7 14 TRBV7-9 CASSLADGSHEQYF
TRBJ1-2 15 TRBV28 CASSFWTQGRNGYTF
TRBJ1-1 17 TRBV21-1 CASSKVSTGLTNTEAFF
TRBJ2-3 12 TRBV6-1 CASRRDTDTQYF
TRBJ1-3 14 TRBV10-3 CAISDSYSGNTIYF
TRBJ1-1 15 TRBV5-4 CASSGRDRGHTEAFF
TRBJ1-3 15 TRBV7-9 CASSYGGGIGNTIYF
TRBJ1-4 15 TRBV6-6 CASSPPGQANEKLFF
TRBJ2-3 16 TRBV5-1 CASSSGTAKGADTQYF
TRBJ2-2 16 TRBV27 CASSTWTGSNTGELFF
TRBJ2-3 18 TRBV6-1 CASSELGLAGGNTDTQYF
TRBJ2-7 13 TRBV5-1 CASSSGGPYEQYF
TRBJ1-2 13 TRBV28 CASSLGSAGGYTF
TRBJ2-7 14 TRBV6-5 CASSYSRPGDEQYF
TRBJ2-5 12 TRBV9 CASSVLGETQYF
TRBJ1-1 14 TRBV6-6 CASSYQGMNTEAFF
TRBJ1-6 16 TRBV5-5 CASSLLVSSYNSPLHF
TRBJ1-2 13 TRBV29-1 CSVEGGERGGYTF
TRBJ2-7 14 TRBV10-3 CAIRGTGGEYEQYF
TRBJ2-7 14 TRBV30 CAWNSGQVNYEQYF
TRBJ2-3 18 TRBV4-2 CASSQGIPGLAGRDTQYF
TRBJ1-5 15 TRBV5-6 CASSYQTGGSQPQHF
TRBJ1-6 14 TRBV6-5 CASSYRQGSSPLHF
TRBJ2-3 19 TRBV2 CASRPLGSSGGGNTDTQYF
TRBJ2-2 14 TRBV6-1 CASSEGVDTGELFF
TRBJ2-3 15 TRBV2 CASTRLASNTDTQYF
TRBJ1-6 17 TRBV7-2 CASSLYWRTAIDSPLHF
TRBJ2-2 15 TRBV6-6 CATAFKVDAGGELFF
TRBJ2-7 11 TRBV21-1 CASSKAEEQYF
TRBJ1-6 16 TRBV5-6 CASSETGTGYNSPLHF
TRBJ1-1 14 TRBV18 CASSPPGQNTEAFF
TRBJ2-2 15 TRBV2 CASSEASGDTGELFF
TRBJ1-2 13 TRBV19 CASSITGFGGYTF
TRBJ1-1 15 TRBV6-6 CASSGRQGPNTEAFF